The 15 T cell receptor beta chains reported below all come from one sample, sequenced in a study of T cell clonality in common variable immunodeficiency. Only in-frame clones appear in the TCRdb table, and some are missing; sequencing was by immunoSEQ multiplex PCR. The sample is made up of tens of thousands of clones, none counted only once. Sequencing was done on a sample of peripheral blood mononuclear cells. The receptors come from a person aged 18-69 years in good health.

This clone was observed at least ten times. From the germline J gene comes the end of the CDR3, since the read stops 3 residues before it. This chain joins TRBV4-1 and TRBJ2-7; 8 bases agree with TRBD2. Losses at the gene ends were 0 bases for V and 3 bases for J; bases not matched to a gene: 13. The CDR3 contains 18 residues. Germline CDR1 MGHRA, CDR2 YSYEKL. The part of the CDR3 DNA that was read is TGCGCCAGCAGCCAAGAAAGGGGAGCGGGAGCTTTCAGCTACGAG. This sequence encodes CASSQERGAGAFSYE. The complete CDR3 protein is CASSQERGAGAFSYEQYF.

This clone was recorded many times. Read data end 3 residues before the CDR3 end; the end is taken from the germline J gene. The chain links TRBV20-1 to TRBJ1-2, with TRBD1 identical over 9 bases. The germline CDR1 and CDR2 sequences are DFQATT and SNEGSKA (reference sequence). CDR3 size: 14 residues. CDR3 loop: CSGGQGAGSGGYTF. The DNA read from the CDR3 is TGCAGTGGGGGACAGGGAGCGGGGTCGGGGGGC.

This clone was recorded at least ten times. The CDR3 end falls 3 residues outside the read, so it is completed with the germline J gene. This chain uses TRBV29-1 with TRBJ2-7; 9 bases map to TRBD1. V gave up 6 bases and J gave up 3 bases; unmatched junction bases: 6. CDR1 SQVTM and CDR2 ANQGSEA come from the germline V gene. The CDR3 is made up of 13 amino acids. The CDR3 here is CSVTRGQGYEQYF. The CDR3 bases that were read are TGCAGCGTCACACGGGGACAGGGCTACGAG.

This clone was counted at least ten times. The read stops 3 residues short of the end of the CDR3; the missing end is completed from the germline J gene. This chain connects TRBV5-1 to TRBJ2-1, with TRBD2 matching over 8 bases. J was trimmed by 3 bases and V by 0 bases; bases with no gene match: 5. Germline assignment: CDR1 SGHRS and CDR2 YFSETQ. The CDR3 length is 16 residues. CDR3 sequence reads: CASSLESGGDYNEQFF. The CDR3 bases that were read are TGCGCCAGCAGCTTGGAATCCGGGGGGGACTACAATGAG.

This clone was observed many times. From the germline J gene comes the end of the CDR3, since the read stops 3 residues before it. The chain is built from TRBV30 and TRBJ2-2; maybe TRBD2 (6 bases). Trimming cost V 4 bases and J 3 bases, with 12 bases left between them. In germline, CDR1 is GTSNPN, CDR2 SVGIG (reference sequence). The CDR3 is 14 amino acids. The CDR3 DNA, read in part, is TGTGCCTGGACCTCCGGGACTCACACCGGGGAG. This encodes CAWTSGTHTGE. The complete CDR3 sequence is CAWTSGTHTGELFF.

On this clone: With the read ending 3 residues before the CDR3 end, the germline J gene is used to fill in that end. The rearrangement links TRBV6-2 or TRBV6-3 to TRBJ1-5, with 8 bases identical to TRBD1. Per the germline V gene, CDR1 is MNHEY and CDR2 is SVGEGT. This CDR3 has 15 amino acids. The V and J ends lost 6 bases and 2 bases, in that order; junction bases with no gene match: 6. The chain's CDR3 is CASSMTGAGNQPQHF. The covered CDR3 bases are TGTGCCAGCAGCATGACAGGGGCGGGCAATCAGCCC.

This clone was found many times. The CDR3 end lies 3 residues beyond the end of the read and is filled in from the germline J gene. The rearrangement uses TRBV10-3 and TRBJ2-7, with TRBD2 matching over 7 bases. Trimming removed 3 bases from V and 0 bases from J; junction bases left unmatched: 11. Germline assignment: CDR1 ENHRY and CDR2 SYGVKD. The CDR3 loop spans 17 amino acids. CDR3 in amino acids: CAISDFGAGTISYEQYF. The DNA read from the CDR3 is TGTGCCATCAGTGATTTCGGAGCGGGAACCATCTCCTACGAG.

This clone was detected ten times or more. Read data end 3 residues before the CDR3 end; the end is taken from the germline J gene. This rearrangement joins TRBV7-3 to TRBJ2-1, with TRBD1 matching over 11 bases. Germline V lookup: CDR1 SGHTA, CDR2 FQGTGA. The CDR3 is made up of 17 amino acids. V lost 0 bases and J lost 2; bases outside the gene matches: 3. The chain's CDR3 is CASSLTWTGGTYNEQFF. The CDR3 bases that were read are TGTGCCAGCAGCTTAACCTGGACAGGGGGCACCTACAATGAG.

The sample holds many counts of this clone. From the germline J gene comes the end of the CDR3, since the read stops 3 residues before it. The rearrangement joins TRBV14 to TRBJ1-1; D unresolved. The V end was cut by 3 bases, the J end by 1 base, with 6 bases between. The CDR3 totals 13 residues. Germline V gene lookup returns CDR1 SGHDN and CDR2 FVKESK. The CDR3 loop is CASSHGENTEAFF. The sequenced part of the CDR3 DNA is TGTGCCAGCAGCCACGGGGAGAACACTGAA.

Comment on this clone: Read data end 3 residues before the CDR3 end; the end is taken from the germline J gene. The chain employs TRBV19 and TRBJ2-7; D might be TRBD1 or TRBD2, each matching 6 bases. Germline V lookup: CDR1 LNHDA, CDR2 SQIVND (reference sequence). This CDR3 comprises 15 residues. V dropped 1 base and J dropped 3 bases, with 13 bases sitting between them. CDR3 region: CASSIGRGTNYEQYF. The part of the CDR3 DNA that was read is TGTGCCAGTAGTATAGGGAGGGGGACCAACTACGAG.

This clone appeared many times. From the germline J gene comes the end of the CDR3, since the read stops 3 residues before it. V gene TRBV20-1 combines with J gene TRBJ1-1, with D perhaps matching TRBD1 (6 bases). The CDR3 covers 18 residues. Trimming took off 0 bases at V and 5 bases at J, with 25 bases between the two ends. Germline-derived CDR1 and CDR2 are DFQATT and SNEGSKA (reference sequence). This CDR3 reads CSARDREAGARGGTEAFF. The part of the CDR3 DNA that was read is TGCAGTGCTAGAGATCGGGAGGCAGGGGCACGCGGGGGGACTGAA.

This clone has ten or more counts. The read terminates 3 residues before the CDR3 end, so the remaining end is supplied by the germline J gene. This chain connects TRBV20-1 to TRBJ2-7; 10 bases match TRBD2. J was trimmed by 0 bases and V by 0 bases; bases with no gene match: 2. The germline V gene encodes CDR1 DFQATT and CDR2 SNEGSKA (reference sequence). This CDR3 region has 15 residues. Here the CDR3 reads CSARDLAGDSYEQYF. The DNA read from the CDR3 is TGCAGTGCTAGAGATCTAGCGGGAGACTCCTACGAG.

This clone occurred many times. The DNA read from the CDR3 is TGTGCCAGCAGCTTAGGACAGGGTACGGACGAG. It is translated as CASSLGQGTDE. The whole CDR3 reads CASSLGQGTDEQYF. The chain employs TRBV7-6 and TRBJ2-7; TRBD1 agrees at 7 bases. The missing CDR3 end, 3 residues past where the read stops, is filled in from the germline J gene. V lost 1 base and J lost 5; bases outside the gene matches: 5. This CDR3 is built from 14 residues. Per germline, CDR1 SGHVS and CDR2 FNYEAQ.

A few counts support this clone. The read terminates 3 residues before the CDR3 end, so the remaining end is supplied by the germline J gene. This chain uses TRBV6-1 with TRBJ1-2; 7 nucleotides line up with TRBD1. From germline, CDR1 is MNHNS and CDR2 SASEGT. The CDR3 is made up of 15 amino acids. The CDR3 bases that were read are TGTGCCAGCAGTGATGCGACAGGGCCCTCCTACGAC. This gives the protein CASSDATGPSYD. The full CDR3 sequence reads CASSDATGPSYDYTF.

This clone was found many times. The read stops 3 residues short of the end of the CDR3; the missing end is completed from the germline J gene. The chain couples TRBV19 to TRBJ2-2; TRBD2 agrees at 11 bases. CDR3 length: 14 amino acids. After removal of 9 bases from V and 5 bases from J, the junction contained 5 bases not matched to a gene. Germline V gene data show CDR1 as LNHDA and CDR2 as SQIVND (reference sequence). This CDR3 is CASLAGGPTGELFF. The CDR3 DNA, read in part, is TGTGCCAGCTTAGCGGGAGGGCCGACCGGGGAG.